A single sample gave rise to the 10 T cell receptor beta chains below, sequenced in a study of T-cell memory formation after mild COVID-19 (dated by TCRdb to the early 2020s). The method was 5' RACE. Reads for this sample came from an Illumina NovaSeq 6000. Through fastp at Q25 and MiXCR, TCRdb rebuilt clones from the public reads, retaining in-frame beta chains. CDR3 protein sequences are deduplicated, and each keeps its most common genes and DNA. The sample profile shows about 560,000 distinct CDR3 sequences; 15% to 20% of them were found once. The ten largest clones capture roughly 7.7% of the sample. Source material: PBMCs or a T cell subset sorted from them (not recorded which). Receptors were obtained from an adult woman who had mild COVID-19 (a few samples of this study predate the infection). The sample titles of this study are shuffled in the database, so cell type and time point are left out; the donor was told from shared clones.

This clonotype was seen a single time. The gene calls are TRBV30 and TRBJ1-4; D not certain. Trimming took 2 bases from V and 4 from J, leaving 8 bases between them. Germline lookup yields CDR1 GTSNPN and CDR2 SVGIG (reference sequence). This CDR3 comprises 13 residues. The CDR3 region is CAWSTALNEKLFF. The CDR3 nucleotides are TGTGCCTGGAGTACCGCCCTTAATGAAAAACTGTTTTTT.

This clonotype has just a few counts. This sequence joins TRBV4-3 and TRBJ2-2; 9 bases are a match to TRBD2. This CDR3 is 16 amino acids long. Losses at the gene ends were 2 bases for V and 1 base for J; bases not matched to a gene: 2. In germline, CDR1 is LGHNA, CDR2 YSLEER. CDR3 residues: CASSQKAGGNTGELFF. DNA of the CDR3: TGCGCCAGCAGCCAAAAAGCGGGAGGGAACACCGGGGAGCTGTTTTTT.

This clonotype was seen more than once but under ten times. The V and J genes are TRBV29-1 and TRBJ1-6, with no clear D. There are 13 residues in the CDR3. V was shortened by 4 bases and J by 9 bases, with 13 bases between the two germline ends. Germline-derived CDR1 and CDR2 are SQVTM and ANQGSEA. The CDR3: CSVGTGMGSPLHF. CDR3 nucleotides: TGCAGCGTTGGTACGGGGATGGGTTCACCCCTCCACTTT.

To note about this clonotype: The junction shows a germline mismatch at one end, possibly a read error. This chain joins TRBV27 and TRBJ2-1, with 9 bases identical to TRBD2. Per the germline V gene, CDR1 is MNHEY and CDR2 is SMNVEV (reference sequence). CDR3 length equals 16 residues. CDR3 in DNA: TGTGCCAGCAGTTTACTGCGGGAGGGCCGGTATTTCTTAGTAGTCTTC. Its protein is CASSLLREGRYFLVVF.

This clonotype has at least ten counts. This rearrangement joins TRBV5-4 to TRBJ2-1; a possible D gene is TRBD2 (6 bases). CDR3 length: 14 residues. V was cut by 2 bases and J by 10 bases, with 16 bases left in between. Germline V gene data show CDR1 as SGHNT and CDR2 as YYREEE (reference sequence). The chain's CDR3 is CASSFRLDGKEQFF. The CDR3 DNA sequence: TGTGCCAGCAGCTTCAGACTAGATGGAAAGGAGCAGTTCTTC.

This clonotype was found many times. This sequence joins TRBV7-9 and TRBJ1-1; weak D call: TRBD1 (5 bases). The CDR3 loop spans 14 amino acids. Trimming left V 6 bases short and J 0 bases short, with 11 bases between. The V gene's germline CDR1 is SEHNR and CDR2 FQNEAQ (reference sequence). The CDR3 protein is CASSLTGLNTEAFF. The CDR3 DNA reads TGTGCCAGCAGTTTAACAGGTTTGAACACTGAAGCTTTCTTT.

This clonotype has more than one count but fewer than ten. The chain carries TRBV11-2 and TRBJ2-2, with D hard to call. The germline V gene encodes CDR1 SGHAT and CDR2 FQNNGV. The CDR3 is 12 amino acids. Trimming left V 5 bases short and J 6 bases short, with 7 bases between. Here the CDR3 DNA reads TGTGCCAGCAGCCAGGTCCCCGGGGAGCTGTTTTTT. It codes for CASSQVPGELFF.

This chain's CDR3 is CASRRQDEKLFF. The CDR3 nucleotides read TGTGCCAGCAGGCGGCAGGATGAAAAACTGTTTTTT. The chain employs TRBV27 and TRBJ1-4; D is unclear. The CDR3 contains 12 residues. Germline V CDR1 and CDR2: MNHEY, SMNVEV (reference sequence). Trimming stripped 6 bases from V and 6 bases from J, with 8 bases between.

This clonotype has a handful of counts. The CDR3 sequence: CASSHSPGLAGGPTEYNEQFF. The CDR3 DNA reads TGTGCCAGCAGCCACTCTCCGGGACTAGCGGGGGGTCCTACTGAATACAATGAGCAGTTCTTC. The chain joins TRBV7-9 to TRBJ2-1; TRBD2 matches 15 bases. Germline V gives CDR1 SEHNR, CDR2 FQNEAQ (reference sequence). CDR3 length: 21 amino acids. Germline trimming cut 5 bases from V and 4 bases from J; bases unmatched to any gene: 18.

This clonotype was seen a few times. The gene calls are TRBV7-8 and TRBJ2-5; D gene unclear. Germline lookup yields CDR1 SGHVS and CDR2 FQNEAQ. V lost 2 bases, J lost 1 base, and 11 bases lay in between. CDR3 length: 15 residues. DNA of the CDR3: TGTGCCAGCAGCTTATACGAGGAACTCCAAGAGACCCAGTACTTC. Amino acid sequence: CASSLYEELQETQYF.